Below are 5 T cell receptor beta chains sequenced from a single sample in a study of blood T cell repertoires in COVID-19. Some clones are missing from TCRdb's copy, which holds only in-frame ones; the method was immunoSEQ multiplex PCR. The profile shows approximately 120,000 clones, around 89% of them singletons. Material: peripheral blood. These receptors all stem from a human donor with acute or convalescent COVID-19. The donor label of this sample is uncertain.

The chain joins TRBV6-6 to TRBJ1-6; perhaps TRBD1 as D (5 bases). The V end lost 2 bases, the J end lost 10 bases, and 9 bases lay between the germline ends. The CDR3 loop spans 13 amino acids. The germline gives CDR1 MNHNY, CDR2 SVGAGI (reference sequence). CDR3 region: CASSYGDRSPLHF. CDR3 DNA: TGTGCCAGCAGTTACGGAGACAGATCACCCCTCCACTTT.

The chain couples TRBV29-1 to TRBJ2-7, with 11 bases matching TRBD1. The CDR3 is 14 residues long. Germline trimming cut 7 bases from V and 3 bases from J; bases unmatched to any gene: 8. Germline loops: CDR1 SQVTM, CDR2 ANQGSEA. DNA for the CDR3: TGCAGCGGAGCAACCGGGACAGGGGGCTACGAGCAGTACTTC. The encoded protein is CSGATGTGGYEQYF.

The chain couples TRBV28 to TRBJ2-1; no definite D call. Germline lookup yields CDR1 MDHEN and CDR2 SYDVKM. Trimming removed 10 bases at V and 3 bases at J, with 13 bases between. This CDR3 region has 13 residues. The DNA for the CDR3 is TGTGCCACCCTCCAGGAATTCTACAATGAGCAGTTCTTC. Encoded protein: CATLQEFYNEQFF. The variable domain in full, completed from reference TRBV28 and TRBJ2-1, reads DVKVTQSSRYLVKRTGEKVFLECVQDMDHENMFWYRQDPGLGLRLIYFSYDVKMKEKGDIPEGYSVSREKKERFSLILESASTNQTSMYLCATLQEFYNEQFFGPGTRLTVL.

This chain connects TRBV4-1 to TRBJ2-6; possibly TRBD1 for D (6 bases). CDR1 and CDR2 (germline): MGHRA, YSYEKL. Deletions cut 6 bases from V and 2 bases from J, with 11 bases between. The CDR3 loop spans 15 amino acids. CDR3 sequence: CASRPRGAGANVLTF. CDR3 nucleotides: TGCGCCAGCAGACCCAGGGGTGCTGGGGCCAACGTCCTGACTTTC.

This chain uses TRBV11-2 with TRBJ2-5; weak D call: TRBD2 (7 bases). CDR1 and CDR2 (germline): SGHAT, FQNNGV. The CDR3 has 12 amino acids. V lost 6 bases and J 4 bases, leaving 9 bases between the germline ends. CDR3 nucleotides: TGTGCCAGCAGGGGGGGGGCAGAGACCCAGTACTTC. Translation: CASRGGAETQYF.